This T cell receptor (beta chain) emerged from a study of early T cells in non-severe SARS-CoV-2 infection. Germline V CDR1 and CDR2: MGHDK, SYGVNS. The CDR3 is 14 amino acids. The V end lost 3 bases, the J end lost 3 bases, and 8 bases lay between the germline ends. TCRdb re-called the 5' RACE reads with MiXCR, one entry per CDR3 protein. The repertoire holds about 50,000 distinct CDR3 sequences, with over 8% as singletons. Sample: whole blood, taken at baseline. V usage is TRBV25-1 and J usage is TRBJ2-2; D unresolved. This clonotype was sampled from an adult who was a healthcare worker with PCR-confirmed SARS-CoV-2 infection or an uninfected control (not recorded which). CDR3 DNA: TGTGCCAGCAGTGATCAGAGCCACACCGGGGAGCTGTTTTTT. The encoded protein is CASSDQSHTGELFF.